This entry lists 32 T cell receptor beta chains sequenced from one sample in a study of cytomegalovirus exposure and HLA in healthy donors. 13 Jbeta primers and 60 Vbeta primers were used for the PCR. This table comes from immunoSEQ multiplex PCR, and its TCRdb copy is limited to in-frame clones, with some not included. The sample contains approximately 130,000 clones, around 75% of which appear only once. The specimen sequenced was PBMCs. Source of these receptors: a man aged 25 to 45 in good health and CMV-seronegative.

The V gene is TRBV6-1, the J gene TRBJ2-3; perhaps TRBD2 as D (6 bases). This CDR3 contains 16 residues. Germline lookup yields CDR1 MNHNS and CDR2 SASEGT. V gave up 2 bases and J gave up 1 base, with 13 bases separating them. For the CDR3, the DNA is TGTGCCAGCAGTGAATCCCCTAGCGTAGGCACAGATACGCAGTATTTT. This codes for CASSESPSVGTDTQYF.

Here the CDR3 DNA reads TGTGCCAGCAGCTTAGACTGGGGCCGCGAGCAGTACTTC. Translated: CASSLDWGREQYF. V usage is TRBV7-8 and J usage is TRBJ2-5, with D possibly being TRBD1 (5 bases). The better agreement between TRBJ2-7 and the DNA end casts doubt on the J call. The CDR3 is 13 amino acids. The V gene's germline CDR1 is SGHVS and CDR2 FQNEAQ.

This sequence joins TRBV11-2 and TRBJ2-5, with D perhaps TRBD2 (6 bases). V shed 5 bases and J shed 2 bases, with 15 bases lying between them. CDR1 and CDR2 from the germline V gene are SGHAT and FQNNGV. CDR3 length equals 15 residues. The CDR3 bases are TGTGCCAGCAGCCCCCGAGGCGGGGCGCAAGAGACCCAGTACTTC. The encoded protein is CASSPRGGAQETQYF.

The gene calls are TRBV28 and TRBJ2-1, with 8 positions matching TRBD1. This CDR3 region has 14 residues. Germline V gives CDR1 MDHEN, CDR2 SYDVKM. The V segment lost 6 bases and the J segment 5 bases; nucleotides outside the gene matches: 6. DNA for the CDR3: TGTGCCAGCAGCCCCTCGGACAGGGACAATGAGCAGTTCTTC. The encoded protein is CASSPSDRDNEQFF.

The chain links TRBV4-3 to TRBJ2-3; tentative D call: TRBD2 (7 bases). The length of the CDR3 is 19 residues. V gave up 1 base and J gave up 3 bases, with 23 bases separating them. CDR1 and CDR2 (germline): LGHNA, YSLEER. CDR3 bases: TGCGCCAGCAGCCAAGGGCCTAGGGAGGGGGAAGTGAGGACAGATACGCAGTATTTT. Translated, it gives CASSQGPREGEVRTDTQYF.

The chain recombines TRBV19 with TRBJ1-5; 11 bases agree with TRBD1. This CDR3 region has 19 residues. Trimming at V came to 7 bases and at J to 0 bases, leaving 14 bases not matched to a gene. Germline CDR1 reads LNHDA; CDR2 reads SQIVND (reference sequence). The DNA for the CDR3 is TGTGCCAGTACCGGGAGTAGGGACAGGGGGGGAAATAGCAATCAGCCCCAGCATTTT. Protein sequence: CASTGSRDRGGNSNQPQHF.

The chain carries TRBV6-5 and TRBJ2-3; 10 nucleotides agree with TRBD2. With V trimmed by 6 bases and J by 4 bases, 7 bases remained unmatched. The CDR3 is 15 residues long. Germline lookup yields CDR1 MNHEY and CDR2 SVGAGI. The CDR3 coding sequence is TGTGCCAGCAGGGCGGCTAGCGGGAGTGCAGATACGCAGTATTTT. This encodes CASRAASGSADTQYF.

The genes are TRBV28 and TRBJ1-1; D is possibly TRBD1 (5 bases). Trimming took off 5 bases at V and 5 bases at J, with 12 bases between the two ends. Germline V lookup: CDR1 MDHEN, CDR2 SYDVKM. The CDR3 loop spans 13 amino acids. CDR3 nucleotides: TGTGCCAGCAGTCTGCAGGGAAGGACTGAAGCTTTCTTT. As protein: CASSLQGRTEAFF.

The chain joins TRBV5-1 to TRBJ1-4; 7 positions match TRBD1. In germline, CDR1 is SGHRS, CDR2 YFSETQ. V trimming: 0 bases; J trimming: 5 bases; junction bases outside the gene matches: 4. CDR3 size: 15 residues. The CDR3 sequence: CASSLGGQANEKLFF. CDR3 nucleotide sequence: TGCGCCAGCAGCTTGGGTGGACAGGCCAATGAAAAACTGTTTTTT.

V and J are TRBV12-5 and TRBJ2-5; TRBD2 agrees at 13 bases. Germline CDR1 reads LGHNT; CDR2 reads FRNRAP. This CDR3 contains 15 residues. V trimming: 6 bases; J trimming: 4 bases; junction bases outside the gene matches: 5. CDR3 DNA: TGTGCTAGTGGAAAGGGACTAGCGGGAACAGAGACCCAGTACTTC. It yields the protein CASGKGLAGTETQYF.

The chain has TRBV2 and TRBJ2-7; 9 bases agree with TRBD2. The V and J ends lost 3 bases and 6 bases, in that order; junction bases with no gene match: 6. This CDR3 comprises 14 residues. CDR1 and CDR2 from the germline V gene are SNHLY and FYNNEI. CDR3 DNA sequence: TGTGCCAGCAGTGATGTGGTAGCGGGAGTCGAGCAGTACTTC. Its translation: CASSDVVAGVEQYF.

The chain joins TRBV11-3 to TRBJ1-3; D unclear. V was pared by 1 base and J by 3 bases, with 7 bases between. Germline V gives CDR1 SGHNT, CDR2 YENEEA. CDR3 length: 14 amino acids. CDR3: CASSLVQVGNTIYF. Here the CDR3 DNA reads TGTGCCAGCAGCTTAGTCCAGGTTGGAAACACCATATATTTT.

The gene calls are TRBV28 and TRBJ1-2; D is perhaps TRBD1 (5 bases). The germline V and J ends were trimmed by 3 bases and 4 bases, with 9 bases remaining between them. The CDR3 length is 13 residues. The germline V gene has CDR1 MDHEN and CDR2 SYDVKM. The CDR3 DNA sequence: TGTGCCAGCAGTTTTCCAGGGATCTATGGCTACACCTTC. It is translated as CASSFPGIYGYTF.

The rearrangement uses TRBV6-5 and TRBJ2-7, with 13 bases that match TRBD2. The CDR3 is 16 amino acids. Germline CDR1 MNHEY, CDR2 SVGAGI. Germline trimming cut 2 bases from V and 5 bases from J; bases unmatched to any gene: 6. CDR3: CASSYGRLAGGHEQYF. The DNA of the CDR3 is TGTGCCAGCAGTTACGGGAGACTAGCGGGGGGCCACGAGCAGTACTTC.

The J gene is TRBJ2-7, the V gene TRBV6-6, with a weak D call TRBD2 (5 bases). V was shortened by 7 bases and J by 4 bases, with 14 bases between the two germline ends. CDR3 size: 13 residues. Germline V gives CDR1 MNHNY, CDR2 SVGAGI (reference sequence). CDR3 bases: TGTGCCAGCACCTACCTTCCGGGGTACGAGCAGTACTTC. Translation gives CASTYLPGYEQYF.

This chain connects TRBV27 to TRBJ2-7, with 7 bases aligning to TRBD1. Germline V CDR1 and CDR2: MNHEY, SMNVEV (reference sequence). V trimming: 5 bases; J trimming: 3 bases; junction bases outside the gene matches: 7. The length of the CDR3 is 14 residues. The CDR3 DNA follows: TGTGCCAGCAGTCGTGGACAGGACCTCTACGAGCAGTACTTC. Its translation is CASSRGQDLYEQYF.

V is TRBV28 and J is TRBJ1-1; 8 bases map to TRBD1. The CDR3 is made up of 12 amino acids. V trimming: 6 bases; J trimming: 7 bases; junction bases outside the gene matches: 4. CDR1 is MDHEN, CDR2 SYDVKM, per germline. CDR3 in amino acids: CASSYDRGEAFF. In DNA form, the CDR3 reads TGTGCCAGCAGCTACGACAGGGGTGAAGCTTTCTTT. Together with reference TRBV28 and TRBJ1-1, the CDR3 gives the full variable domain: DVKVTQSSRYLVKRTGEKVFLECVQDMDHENMFWYRQDPGLGLRLIYFSYDVKMKEKGDIPEGYSVSREKKERFSLILESASTNQTSMYLCASSYDRGEAFFGQGTRLTVV.

The chain combines TRBV28 with TRBJ1-4, with unresolved D. The V gene lost 5 bases and the J gene lost 0 bases, with 10 bases spanning the gap. Germline-derived CDR1 and CDR2 are MDHEN and SYDVKM. The CDR3 runs 15 residues. The CDR3 is CASSTVSATNEKLFF. The CDR3 region has the DNA TGTGCCAGCAGTACCGTCAGTGCAACTAATGAAAAACTGTTTTTT. Looking up the rest from reference TRBV28 and TRBJ1-4 gives the full variable domain: DVKVTQSSRYLVKRTGEKVFLECVQDMDHENMFWYRQDPGLGLRLIYFSYDVKMKEKGDIPEGYSVSREKKERFSLILESASTNQTSMYLCASSTVSATNEKLFFGSGTQLSVL.

The V gene is TRBV18, the J gene TRBJ1-4, with a tentative D call TRBD1 (5 bases). The CDR3 has 12 residues. Germline-derived CDR1 and CDR2 are KGHSH and LQKENI. V was pared by 5 bases and J by 7 bases, with 8 bases between. The CDR3 nucleotides read TGTGCCAGCTCAGGGGGACTTGAAAAACTGTTTTTT. Translation gives CASSGGLEKLFF.

CDR3 nucleotide sequence: TGTGCCAGCTCCGGGCGGGGGGACACTGAAGCTTTCTTT. It is translated as CASSGRGDTEAFF. This chain joins TRBV18 and TRBJ1-1, with D perhaps matching TRBD1 (5 bases). The CDR3 totals 13 residues. V was trimmed by 6 bases and J by 3 bases, leaving 11 bases between them. The V gene's germline CDR1 is KGHSH and CDR2 LQKENI.

The rearrangement uses TRBV5-4 and TRBJ2-1; unclear D gene. Germline lookup yields CDR1 SGHNT and CDR2 YYREEE (reference sequence). Trimming stripped 2 bases from V and 5 bases from J, with 11 bases between. The CDR3 covers 14 residues. CDR3 bases: TGTGCCAGCAGCTTAGCCTACAGAAACAATGAGCAGTTCTTC. It translates to CASSLAYRNNEQFF.

The chain employs TRBV5-6 and TRBJ2-5; 7 bases agree with TRBD2. This CDR3 has 17 amino acids. The J segment lost 5 bases and the V segment lost 2 bases, leaving 15 bases of the junction unmatched. CDR1 and CDR2 (germline): SGHDT, YYEEEE. CDR3 in DNA: TGTGCCAGCAGCTTTGAAGTTTTAGCGGGTGGGGGTGAGACCCAGTACTTC. Protein product: CASSFEVLAGGGETQYF.

The V call is TRBV7-2, the J call TRBJ2-7, with TRBD2 identical over 10 bases. The CDR3 runs 19 residues. Trimming removed 2 bases from V and 4 bases from J; junction bases left unmatched: 17. From germline, CDR1 is SGHTA and CDR2 FQGNSA. CDR3 residues: CASSLSGRAFSNRIYEQYF. CDR3 coding DNA: TGTGCCAGCAGCTTAAGCGGGAGGGCGTTCTCCAACAGAATTTACGAGCAGTACTTC. The full variable domain, with the rest looked up from reference TRBV7-2 and TRBJ2-7, is GAGVSQSPSNKVTEKGKDVELRCDPISGHTALYWYRQSLGQGLEFLIYFQGNSAPDKSGLPSDRFSAERTGGSVSTLTIQRTQQEDSAVYLCASSLSGRAFSNRIYEQYFGPGTRLTVT.

This clone was seen a few times. This chain links TRBV7-2 with TRBJ2-7, with 13 bases lining up with TRBD2. There are 19 residues in the CDR3. Germline V lookup: CDR1 SGHTA, CDR2 FQGNSA. The V gene end was trimmed by 3 bases and the J gene end by 0 bases; junction bases not matched to a gene: 11. The CDR3 region is CASSFPGLAGDQYSYEQYF. The CDR3 region has the DNA TGTGCCAGCAGCTTCCCCGGACTAGCGGGAGATCAATACTCCTACGAGCAGTACTTC.

V usage is TRBV4-2 and J usage is TRBJ2-2; no definite D call. Trimming took off 0 bases at V and 9 bases at J, with 11 bases between the two ends. CDR1 and CDR2 (germline): LGHNA, YNFKEQ. This CDR3 has 14 amino acids. DNA of the CDR3: TGTGCCAGCAGCCAAGACTTCACGAGGCGGGAGCTGTTTTTT. Protein sequence: CASSQDFTRRELFF.

The chain links TRBV18 to TRBJ1-4, with TRBD1 as a possible D gene (5 bases). This CDR3 is 16 amino acids long. The V gene lost 2 bases and the J gene lost 4 bases, with 14 bases spanning the gap. The germline CDR1 and CDR2 sequences are KGHSH and LQKENI. This chain's CDR3 is CASSPLSGPDNEKLFF. The CDR3 nucleotides are TGTGCCAGCTCACCATTATCAGGGCCAGATAATGAAAAACTGTTTTTT.

The rearrangement links TRBV6-4 to TRBJ1-2, with TRBD1 identical over 8 bases. The CDR3 spans 13 residues. The ends lost 4 bases at V and 8 bases at J; junction bases unmatched: 6. CDR1 and CDR2 (germline): MRHNA, SNTAGT. The CDR3 here is CASSAPGGRGYTF. The CDR3 bases are TGTGCCAGCAGTGCCCCAGGGGGCCGGGGCTACACCTTC.

The chain joins TRBV6-1 to TRBJ2-2, with TRBD2 identical over 12 bases. The CDR3 totals 20 residues. The germline CDR1 and CDR2 sequences are MNHNS and SASEGT. The J segment lost 7 bases and the V segment lost 4 bases, leaving 19 bases of the junction unmatched. The CDR3 DNA is TGTGCCAGCAGTGGACGACAAAGACTAGCGGGAGCCCTGGCGGGCGGGGAGCTGTTTTTT. This translates into CASSGRQRLAGALAGGELFF.

This chain joins TRBV6-1 and TRBJ1-1, with D tentatively TRBD1 (5 bases). Per the germline V gene, CDR1 is MNHNS and CDR2 is SASEGT. V lost 6 bases, J lost 1 base, and 15 bases lay in between. This CDR3 is 15 amino acids long. CDR3 in amino acids: CASRTRGGWNTEAFF. For the CDR3, the DNA is TGTGCCAGCAGAACAAGGGGCGGATGGAACACTGAAGCTTTCTTT.

This chain connects TRBV14 to TRBJ2-2, with D maybe TRBD2 (5 bases). V lost 6 bases and J lost 3, with 14 bases in between. Germline loops: CDR1 SGHDN, CDR2 FVKESK. The CDR3 consists of 15 residues. The CDR3 bases are TGTGCCAGCAGTTTGGGCAGGCGGGACACCGGGGAGCTGTTTTTT. It encodes CASSLGRRDTGELFF.

The chain links TRBV5-8 to TRBJ2-3; 13 bases align to TRBD2. CDR3 length: 17 residues. Trimming at V came to 2 bases and at J to 8 bases, leaving 11 bases not matched to a gene. Germline V gives CDR1 SGHTS, CDR2 YDEGEE. CDR3 region: CASSFITTSGGPVTQYF. The CDR3 DNA sequence: TGTGCCAGCAGCTTTATTACGACTAGCGGGGGGCCGGTTACGCAGTATTTT.

This clone was picked up a small number of times. V usage is TRBV6-5 and J usage is TRBJ1-1; D ambiguous. V dropped 0 bases and J dropped 0 bases, with 11 bases sitting between them. The germline gives CDR1 MNHEY, CDR2 SVGAGI. The CDR3 runs 16 residues. The CDR3 loop reads CASSYSFQALNTEAFF. For the CDR3, the DNA is TGTGCCAGCAGTTACTCTTTCCAGGCATTGAACACTGAAGCTTTCTTT.